This record covers a single T cell receptor (beta chain). The target antigen is unknown. Between the trimmed V and J ends, which lost 2 bases and 0 bases, there was a span of 6 bases. Germline-derived CDR1 and CDR2 are SQVTM and ANQGSEA. The CDR3 extends over 13 amino acids. This sample was taken from a study of PD-L1 blockade in urothelial cancer. The time point here: pretreatment peripheral blood. Each patient contributed between 1 and 8 total time points of blood mononuclear cells, pretreatment and during treatment. Study-level points and caveats: Improved survival was predicted by pretreatment blood TCR clonality below the median.

PCRs were each spiked with synthetic TCR analog templates. The data were produced by immunoSEQ multiplex PCR, yet TCRdb's version contains in-frame clones alone and is incomplete. The sample contains 35,000 to 45,000 clones, roughly 90% of which appear only once. The origin of this receptor is a woman aged 60-70 years with urothelial cancer. The chain links TRBV29-1 to TRBJ2-3; maybe TRBD1 (5 bases). The specimen was PBMCs, collected around atezolizumab (anti-PD-L1) treatment. The CDR3 DNA reads TGCAGCGTTGAAAGGGGTAGCACAGATACGCAGTATTTT. Residues: CSVERGSTDTQYF.